The entry below gives a single TCR beta chain sequence along with its context. Its antigen remains unidentified. CDR1 LNHDA and CDR2 SQIVND come from the germline V gene (reference sequence). The CDR3 length is 17 residues. Trimming cost V 7 bases and J 4 bases, with 20 bases left between them. The data stem from a study of identifying expanded T cells in peripheral blood. General study results and limits: Variance in clone template counts between approximately two-week samples significantly increased with total template count across all healthy donors.

Libraries were prepared by immunoSEQ multiplex PCR; TCRdb keeps only in-frame clonotypes and omits some of them. The data show 70,000 to 95,000 clones, with around nine tenths seen just once and roughly 7% held by the top ten. The TCR originated in a person aged 18 to 69 in good health. This rearrangement joins TRBV19 to TRBJ2-6; D might be TRBD2 (6 bases). Sequences were obtained from blood. The CDR3 DNA follows: TGTGCCAGTACCATCGGGGGATCCTCCCTCGGGGCCAACGTCCTGACTTTC. It is translated as CASTIGGSSLGANVLTF.